These 12 T cell receptor beta chains were all obtained from the same sample, sequenced in a study of T cell responses to AZD1222 COVID-19 vaccine. The protocol was immunoSEQ multiplex PCR, while the TCRdb copy is restricted to in-frame clones and leaves out a portion. The sample holds 150,000 to 200,000 clones; about 92% are singletons and the top ten take 1% to 1.5%. Specimen: peripheral blood, collected 28 days after the second AZD1222 dose. These receptors all come from an adult who received the AZD1222 COVID-19 vaccine.

V gene TRBV6-2 or TRBV6-3 combines with J gene TRBJ1-2; D perhaps matches TRBD1 (6 bases). Trimming removed 2 bases at V and 4 bases at J, with 8 bases between. This CDR3 has 13 residues. CDR1 MNHEY and CDR2 SVGEGT come from the germline V gene. The CDR3 sequence is CASSYGTPYGYTF. CDR3 in DNA: TGTGCCAGCAGTTACGGGACACCCTATGGCTACACCTTC.

This sequence joins TRBV28 and TRBJ2-7; D is uncertain. CDR3 length: 13 amino acids. CDR1 and CDR2 from the germline V gene are MDHEN and SYDVKM. V was pared by 2 bases and J by 6 bases, with 11 bases between. This chain's CDR3 is CASSLAFWGEQYF. The CDR3 DNA follows: TGTGCCAGCAGTTTAGCGTTTTGGGGCGAGCAGTACTTC.

V usage is TRBV10-2 and J usage is TRBJ2-7, with 11 bases fitting TRBD2. V shed 6 bases and J 2 bases; nucleotides not matched to a gene: 9. The germline CDR1 and CDR2 sequences are WSHSY and SAAADI. The CDR3 is made up of 16 amino acids. CDR3 in amino acids: CASRGTSGGSTYEQYF. The CDR3 bases are TGCGCCAGCAGAGGGACTAGCGGCGGGTCAACCTACGAGCAGTACTTC.

This chain uses TRBV2 with TRBJ2-5, with 9 bases lining up with TRBD2. The CDR3 totals 15 residues. Germline V gene data show CDR1 as SNHLY and CDR2 as FYNNEI. The ends lost 7 bases at V and 4 bases at J; junction bases unmatched: 10. The CDR3 sequence is CASKAWAGGLETQYF. In nucleotides, the CDR3 is TGTGCCAGCAAGGCTTGGGCGGGGGGGCTAGAGACCCAGTACTTC.

This chain links TRBV7-9 with TRBJ1-4, with 7 bases identical to TRBD1. The CDR3 totals 19 residues. J gave up 3 bases and V 1 base, and 14 bases lay outside the gene matches. CDR1 and CDR2 (germline): SEHNR, FQNEAQ (reference sequence). Here the CDR3 DNA reads TGTGCCAGCAGCTTAGTTGAGGGGACAGCCGGGATGGCTAATGAAAAACTGTTTTTT. It is translated as CASSLVEGTAGMANEKLFF.

In its sample, this clone was seen a few times. The V call is TRBV5-4, the J call TRBJ1-4; D is ambiguous. Germline V gene lookup returns CDR1 SGHNT and CDR2 YYREEE (reference sequence). This CDR3 region has 16 residues. V was clipped by 0 bases and J by 8 bases, with 17 bases between them. The CDR3 DNA is TGTGCCAGCAGCTTGGACAACCTGGCCGGAGGCGAAAAACTGTTTTTT. Its translation is CASSLDNLAGGEKLFF.

The V gene is TRBV7-3, the J gene TRBJ2-2; D is possibly TRBD1 or TRBD2 (5 bases each). V was clipped by 1 base and J by 7 bases, with 10 bases between them. The germline CDR1 and CDR2 sequences are SGHTA and FQGTGA. The CDR3 has 14 amino acids. The CDR3 DNA is TGTGCCAGCAGCTTAAATTCGGGGCTCGGGGAGCTGTTTTTT. Translating it yields CASSLNSGLGELFF.

J is TRBJ2-7 and V is TRBV28, with D perhaps given as TRBD1 or TRBD2 (6 bases each). The CDR3 runs to 15 residues. Per the germline V gene, CDR1 is MDHEN and CDR2 is SYDVKM. The ends were cut back, 4 bases at V and 3 bases at J, with 16 bases in the middle. The CDR3 sequence is CASSSKGGGDYEQYF. CDR3 sequence (DNA): TGTGCCAGCAGTTCCAAGGGGGGTGGGGACTACGAGCAGTACTTC.

V gene TRBV6-1 combines with J gene TRBJ1-5, with D unclear. CDR1 is MNHNS and CDR2 is SASEGT in the germline V gene. This CDR3 contains 14 residues. Trimming shortened V by 3 bases and J by 6 bases, and 12 bases separated the two germline ends. CDR3 amino acids: CASSDRAELQPQHF. In DNA, the CDR3 is TGTGCCAGCAGTGATAGGGCAGAGCTTCAGCCCCAGCATTTT.

This chain links TRBV2 with TRBJ2-7; D is undetermined. V lost 4 bases to trimming and J lost 6 bases, with 10 bases between them. This CDR3 has 12 residues. Germline CDR1 reads SNHLY; CDR2 reads FYNNEI. The DNA of the CDR3 is TGTGCCAGCAGTGCCCCCCCCGCCGAGCAGTACTTC. Residues: CASSAPPAEQYF.

The chain is built from TRBV27 and TRBJ2-1; 10 bases match TRBD2. This CDR3 contains 14 residues. Germline values: CDR1 MNHEY, CDR2 SMNVEV (reference sequence). V shed 6 bases, J shed 8 bases, and the junction held 7 bases outside the gene matches. For the CDR3, the DNA is TGTGCCAGCAGCCGGCTAGCGGGAGTGTATGAGCAGTTCTTC. Translated: CASSRLAGVYEQFF.

The rearrangement joins TRBV30 to TRBJ1-1, with D maybe TRBD1 (5 bases). Germline V lookup: CDR1 GTSNPN, CDR2 SVGIG (reference sequence). The V end was cut by 0 bases, the J end by 5 bases, with 13 bases between. The CDR3 sequence is 14 residues long. CDR3 in amino acids: CAWSVGRGFTEAFF. In DNA, the CDR3 is TGTGCCTGGAGTGTAGGGAGGGGATTTACTGAAGCTTTCTTT. The whole variable domain, filled in from reference TRBV30 and TRBJ1-1, reads SQTIHQWPATLVQPVGSPLSLECTVEGTSNPNLYWYRQAAGRGLQLLFYSVGIGQISSEVPQNLSASRPQDRQFILSSKKLLLSDSGFYLCAWSVGRGFTEAFFGQGTRLTVV.